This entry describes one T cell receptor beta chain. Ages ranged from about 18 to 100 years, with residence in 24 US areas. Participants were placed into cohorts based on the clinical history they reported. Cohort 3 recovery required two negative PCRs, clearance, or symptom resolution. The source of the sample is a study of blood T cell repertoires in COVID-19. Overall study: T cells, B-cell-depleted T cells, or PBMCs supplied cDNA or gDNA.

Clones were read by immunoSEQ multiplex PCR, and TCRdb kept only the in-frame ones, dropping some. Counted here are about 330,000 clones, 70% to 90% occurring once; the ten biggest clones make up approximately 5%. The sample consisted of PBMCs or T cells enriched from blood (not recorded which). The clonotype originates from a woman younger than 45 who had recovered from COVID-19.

The CDR3 bases are TGTGCCAGTAGCCCCCCGTATAGCAATCAGCCCCAGCATTTT. Amino acids: CASSPPYSNQPQHF. The chain combines TRBV19 with TRBJ1-5; D gene uncertain. V lost 6 bases and J 0 bases, leaving 9 bases between the germline ends. This CDR3 spans 14 amino acids. Germline CDR1 and CDR2: LNHDA and SQIVND (reference sequence).